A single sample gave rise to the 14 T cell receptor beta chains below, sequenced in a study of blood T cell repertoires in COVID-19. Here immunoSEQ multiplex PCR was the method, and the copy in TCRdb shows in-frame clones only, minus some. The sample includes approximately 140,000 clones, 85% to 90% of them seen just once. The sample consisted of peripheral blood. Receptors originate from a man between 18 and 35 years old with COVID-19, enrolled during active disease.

CDR3 sequence: CASSPPGLETYNEQFF. CDR3 bases: TGTGCCAGCTCACCGCCGGGACTTGAGACATACAATGAGCAGTTCTTC. The chain uses TRBV18 and TRBJ2-1, with D perhaps TRBD2 (6 bases). Germline lookup yields CDR1 KGHSH and CDR2 LQKENI. Between the trimmed V and J ends, which lost 3 bases and 4 bases, there was a span of 16 bases. The CDR3 spans 16 residues.

The CDR3 reads CASSRQGDTQYF. The CDR3 bases are TGTGCCAGCAGTCGACAGGGTGATACGCAGTATTTT. This sequence joins TRBV6-5 and TRBJ2-3; 7 bases map to TRBD1. This CDR3 has 12 amino acids. J gave up 6 bases and V 5 bases, and 2 bases lay outside the gene matches. Germline lookup yields CDR1 MNHEY and CDR2 SVGAGI.

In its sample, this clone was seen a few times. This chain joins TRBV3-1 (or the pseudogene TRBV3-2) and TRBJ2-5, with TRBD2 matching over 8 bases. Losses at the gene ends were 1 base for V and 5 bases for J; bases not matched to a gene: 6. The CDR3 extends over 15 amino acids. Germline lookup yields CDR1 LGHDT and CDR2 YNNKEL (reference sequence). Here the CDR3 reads CASSQATPGGETQYF. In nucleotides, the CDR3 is TGTGCCAGCAGCCAAGCCACTCCGGGAGGGGAGACCCAGTACTTC.

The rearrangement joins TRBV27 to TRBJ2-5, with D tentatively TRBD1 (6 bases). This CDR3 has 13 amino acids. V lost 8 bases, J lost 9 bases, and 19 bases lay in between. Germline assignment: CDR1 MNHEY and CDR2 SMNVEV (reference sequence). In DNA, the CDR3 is TGTGCCAGCGGGCCGACATTCACAGGGCCCCAGTACTTC. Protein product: CASGPTFTGPQYF.

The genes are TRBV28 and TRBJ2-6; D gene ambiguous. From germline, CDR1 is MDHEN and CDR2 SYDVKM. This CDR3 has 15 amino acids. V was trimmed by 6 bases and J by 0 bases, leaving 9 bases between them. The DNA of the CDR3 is TGTGCCAGCAGACCCTACAGCTCTGGGGCCAACGTCCTGACTTTC. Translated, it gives CASRPYSSGANVLTF.

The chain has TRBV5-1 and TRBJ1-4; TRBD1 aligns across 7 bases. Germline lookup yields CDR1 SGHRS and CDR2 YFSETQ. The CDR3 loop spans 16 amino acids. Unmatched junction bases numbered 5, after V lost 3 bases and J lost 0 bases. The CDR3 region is CASSSGQATTNEKLFF. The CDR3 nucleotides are TGCGCCAGCAGCTCAGGACAGGCGACAACTAATGAAAAACTGTTTTTT.

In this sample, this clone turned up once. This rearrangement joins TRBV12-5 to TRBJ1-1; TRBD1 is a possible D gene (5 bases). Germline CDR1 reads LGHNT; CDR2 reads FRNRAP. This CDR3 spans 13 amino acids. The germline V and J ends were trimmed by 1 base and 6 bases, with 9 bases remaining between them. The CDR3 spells CASGLGGGAEAFF. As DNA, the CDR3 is TGTGCTAGTGGTTTGGGGGGGGGTGCTGAAGCTTTCTTT.

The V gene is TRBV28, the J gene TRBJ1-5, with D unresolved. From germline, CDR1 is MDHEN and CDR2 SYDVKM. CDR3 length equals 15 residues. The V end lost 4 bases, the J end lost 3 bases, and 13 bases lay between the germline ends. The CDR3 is CASSSRRGDNQPQHF. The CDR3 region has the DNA TGTGCCAGCAGTTCCCGGCGGGGTGACAATCAGCCCCAGCATTTT.

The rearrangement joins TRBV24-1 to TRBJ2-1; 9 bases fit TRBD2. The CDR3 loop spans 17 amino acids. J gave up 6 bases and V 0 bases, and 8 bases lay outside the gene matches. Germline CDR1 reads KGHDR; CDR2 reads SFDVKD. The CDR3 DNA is TGTGCCACCAGTGATTTGCGGGGCGGGAGGGCCCCCAATGAGCAGTTCTTC. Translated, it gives CATSDLRGGRAPNEQFF.

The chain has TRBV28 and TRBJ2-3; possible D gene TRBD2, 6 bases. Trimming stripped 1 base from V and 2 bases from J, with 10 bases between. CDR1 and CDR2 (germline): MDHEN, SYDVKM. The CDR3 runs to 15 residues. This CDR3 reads CASSLSWGDTDTQYF. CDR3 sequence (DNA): TGTGCCAGCAGTTTATCCTGGGGGGACACAGATACGCAGTATTTT.

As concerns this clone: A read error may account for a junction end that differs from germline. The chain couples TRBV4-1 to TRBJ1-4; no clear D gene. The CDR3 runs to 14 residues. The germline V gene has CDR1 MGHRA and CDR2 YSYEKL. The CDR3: CASSQVRFNEKLLF. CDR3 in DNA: TGCGCCAGCAGCCAAGTACGGTTTAATGAAAAACTGCTTTTT.

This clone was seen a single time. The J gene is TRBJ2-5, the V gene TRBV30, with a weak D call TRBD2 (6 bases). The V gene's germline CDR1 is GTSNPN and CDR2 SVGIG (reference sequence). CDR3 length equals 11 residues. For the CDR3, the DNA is TGTGGCGGGACGGACCAAGAGACCCAGTACTTC. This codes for CGGTDQETQYF.

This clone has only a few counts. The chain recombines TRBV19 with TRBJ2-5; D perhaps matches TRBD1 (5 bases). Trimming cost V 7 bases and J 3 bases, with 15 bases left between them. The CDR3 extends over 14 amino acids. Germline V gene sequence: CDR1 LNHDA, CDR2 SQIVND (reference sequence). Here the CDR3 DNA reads TGTGCCAGTATGGTGTTGGGCAGGGAAGAGACCCAGTACTTC. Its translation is CASMVLGREETQYF.

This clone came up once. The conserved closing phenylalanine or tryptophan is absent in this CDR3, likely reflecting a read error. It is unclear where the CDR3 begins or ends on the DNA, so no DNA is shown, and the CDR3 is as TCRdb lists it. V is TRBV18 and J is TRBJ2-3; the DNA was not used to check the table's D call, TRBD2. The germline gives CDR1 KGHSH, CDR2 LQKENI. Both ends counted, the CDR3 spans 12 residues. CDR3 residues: CASSQAGLPGPL.